Listed here are 19 T cell receptor beta chains from one sample, sequenced in a study of multiple sclerosis patients with progressive multifocal leukoencephalopathy. Some clones are missing from TCRdb's copy, which holds only in-frame ones; the method was immunoSEQ multiplex PCR. The sample records some 30,000 clones, 88% being singletons. Time point indicated: before natalizumab initiation. The sequenced material came from PBMCs. All receptors come from a human donor with multiple sclerosis.

This clone came up once. The chain joins TRBV11-2 to TRBJ2-3; either TRBD1 or TRBD2 may fit D (5 bases each). V was shortened by 1 base and J by 1 base, with 12 bases between the two germline ends. The CDR3 has 16 residues. Germline CDR1 SGHAT, CDR2 FQNNGV. The CDR3 DNA follows: TGTGCCAGCAGCTTAGGGGACGGGACGGGCACAGATACGCAGTATTTT. Residues: CASSLGDGTGTDTQYF.

This chain joins TRBV9 and TRBJ1-6; D gene unclear. The V gene's germline CDR1 is SGDLS and CDR2 YYNGEE. The CDR3 runs 17 residues. Between the trimmed V and J ends, which lost 3 bases and 0 bases, there was a span of 13 bases. CDR3 sequence (DNA): TGTGCCAGCAGCGCGTCCCCCAATAGCTCCTATAATTCACCCCTCCACTTT. This translates into CASSASPNSSYNSPLHF.

The rearrangement uses TRBV10-1 and TRBJ1-1, with no clear D. The CDR3 consists of 14 residues. Germline V lookup: CDR1 WNHNN, CDR2 SYGVQD (reference sequence). V was shortened by 2 bases and J by 3 bases, with 10 bases between the two germline ends. DNA of the CDR3: TGCGCCAGCAGTGAGGGTGGGCTCGACACTGAAGCTTTCTTT. As protein: CASSEGGLDTEAFF.

The chain carries TRBV7-9 and TRBJ2-7; 7 nucleotides align to TRBD1. Germline V gives CDR1 SEHNR, CDR2 FQNEAQ (reference sequence). The CDR3 consists of 18 residues. V shed 6 bases and J 1 base; nucleotides not matched to a gene: 18. In DNA, the CDR3 is TGTGCCAGCAGGTCAAAGCCGGGACAGCGTCTAGTATCCTACGAGCAGTACTTC. Protein sequence: CASRSKPGQRLVSYEQYF.

The chain joins TRBV6-6 to TRBJ1-5, with 7 bases that match TRBD1. V lost 6 bases to trimming and J lost 4 bases; unmatched junction nucleotides: 6. Germline loops: CDR1 MNHNY, CDR2 SVGAGI (reference sequence). CDR3 size: 14 residues. CDR3 amino acids: CASRTGPLNQPQHF. As DNA, the CDR3 is TGTGCCAGCAGGACAGGGCCCCTAAATCAGCCCCAGCATTTT.

V gene TRBV11-2 combines with J gene TRBJ1-4, with D hard to call. V lost 1 base to trimming and J lost 1 base, with 13 bases between them. Per germline, CDR1 SGHAT and CDR2 FQNNGV. This CDR3 contains 17 residues. In DNA form, the CDR3 reads TGTGCCAGCAGCTTAGGGGTCCGGGGAGGAACTAATGAAAAACTGTTTTTT. Residues: CASSLGVRGGTNEKLFF. The complete variable domain, with remaining parts taken from reference TRBV11-2 and TRBJ1-4, reads EAGVAQSPRYKIIEKRQSVAFWCNPISGHATLYWYQQILGQGPKLLIQFQNNGVVDDSQLPKDRFSAERLKGVDSTLKIQPAKLEDSAVYLCASSLGVRGGTNEKLFFGSGTQLSVL.

Worth noting for this clone: The sample holds other DNA sequences that translate to the same CDR3. V and J are TRBV29-1 and TRBJ1-1; maybe TRBD1 (6 bases). CDR3 length equals 13 residues. Deletions cut 7 bases from V and 3 bases from J, with 15 bases between. Germline V gives CDR1 SQVTM, CDR2 ANQGSEA. CDR3 DNA: TGCAGCGCCGTTATTGCAGGGGACACTGAAGCTTTCTTT. Residues: CSAVIAGDTEAFF.

The V and J genes are TRBV9 and TRBJ2-3, with a possible D match to TRBD2 (6 bases). Deletions cut 8 bases from V and 0 bases from J, with 16 bases between. Germline CDR1 SGDLS, CDR2 YYNGEE. The CDR3 sequence is 15 residues long. The CDR3 reads CASPRGFSSTDTQYF. In nucleotides, the CDR3 is TGTGCCAGTCCACGGGGGTTCTCTAGCACAGATACGCAGTATTTT. The full variable domain, completed using reference TRBV9 and TRBJ2-3, is DSGVTQTPKHLITATGQRVTLRCSPRSGDLSVYWYQQSLDQGLQFLIQYYNGEERAKGNILERFSAQQFPDLHSELNLSSLELGDSALYFCASPRGFSSTDTQYFGPGTRLTVL.

This sequence joins TRBV28 and TRBJ2-1; D possibly matches TRBD1 or TRBD2 (5 bases each). Trimming left V 2 bases short and J 9 bases short, with 8 bases between. This CDR3 has 12 residues. Germline loops: CDR1 MDHEN, CDR2 SYDVKM. The DNA of the CDR3 is TGTGCCAGCAGTTTACTTGGGGGTGAGCAGTTCTTC. The encoded protein is CASSLLGGEQFF.

The chain links TRBV18 to TRBJ1-2; unclear D gene. Germline loops: CDR1 KGHSH, CDR2 LQKENI. V gave up 1 base and J gave up 0 bases, with 9 bases separating them. The CDR3 has 15 amino acids. CDR3 sequence (DNA): TGTGCCAGCTCACCACTCCCGGGCTCTAACTATGGCTACACCTTC. Translation gives CASSPLPGSNYGYTF.

The rearrangement links TRBV11-2 to TRBJ1-1, with TRBD1 matching 8 bases. The V segment lost 3 bases and the J segment 6 bases; nucleotides outside the gene matches: 3. Germline CDR1 and CDR2: SGHAT and FQNNGV. The CDR3 is 13 amino acids. CDR3 amino acids: CASSLTGAPEAFF. The DNA of the CDR3 is TGTGCCAGCAGCTTGACAGGGGCTCCTGAAGCTTTCTTT.

The V call is TRBV5-4, the J call TRBJ1-2; weak D call: TRBD1 (5 bases). Trimming left V 4 bases short and J 4 bases short, with 11 bases between. Germline CDR1 SGHNT, CDR2 YYREEE (reference sequence). CDR3 length equals 13 residues. The CDR3 DNA reads TGTGCCAGCAGCGGGGCAGGGCCCTATGGCTACACCTTC. It codes for CASSGAGPYGYTF.

This chain links TRBV10-2 with TRBJ1-5; a possible D gene is TRBD1 (5 bases). Trimming shortened V by 4 bases and J by 5 bases, and 9 bases separated the two germline ends. CDR3 length: 13 amino acids. Per the germline V gene, CDR1 is WSHSY and CDR2 is SAAADI. CDR3 sequence reads: CASSGGDHQPQHF. Written as DNA, the CDR3 is TGCGCCAGCAGTGGAGGGGATCATCAGCCCCAGCATTTT.

The gene calls are TRBV19 and TRBJ2-7; D might be TRBD2 (5 bases). Germline CDR1 is LNHDA and CDR2 is SQIVND (reference sequence). V lost 9 bases and J 1 base, leaving 10 bases between the germline ends. The CDR3 extends over 12 amino acids. The CDR3 bases are TGTGCCAGCCGAGGGATTTCCTACGAGCAGTACTTC. The encoded protein is CASRGISYEQYF. Looking up the rest from reference TRBV19 and TRBJ2-7 gives the full variable domain: DGGITQSPKYLFRKEGQNVTLSCEQNLNHDAMYWYRQDPGQGLRLIYYSQIVNDFQKGDIAEGYSVSREKKESFPLTVTSAQKNPTAFYLCASRGISYEQYFGPGTRLTVT.

The CDR3 spells CASSQGRQESSGANVLTF. CDR3 nucleotide sequence: TGCGCCAGCAGCCAGGGCCGACAGGAGAGCTCTGGGGCCAACGTCCTGACTTTC. The V gene is TRBV4-3, the J gene TRBJ2-6, with a possible D match to TRBD1 (6 bases). The germline V and J ends were trimmed by 3 bases and 0 bases, with 15 bases remaining between them. The CDR3 totals 18 residues. CDR1 is LGHNA and CDR2 is YSLEER in the germline V gene.

This chain joins TRBV9 and TRBJ1-2; 7 bases agree with TRBD1. V shed 0 bases, J shed 4 bases, and the junction held 6 bases outside the gene matches. The CDR3 has 15 residues. Per the germline V gene, CDR1 is SGDLS and CDR2 is YYNGEE. CDR3: CASSVGVGQSYGYTF. DNA of the CDR3: TGTGCCAGCAGCGTAGGTGTGGGACAGAGCTATGGCTACACCTTC.

The rearrangement links TRBV2 to TRBJ1-4, with D perhaps TRBD1 (5 bases). Germline lookup yields CDR1 SNHLY and CDR2 FYNNEI. There are 16 residues in the CDR3. V was shortened by 4 bases and J by 0 bases, with 12 bases between the two germline ends. The CDR3 region is CASSVRELATNEKLFF. DNA for the CDR3: TGTGCCAGCAGTGTCAGGGAATTGGCAACTAATGAAAAACTGTTTTTT. Filled out from reference TRBV2 and TRBJ1-4, the complete variable domain reads EPEVTQTPSHQVTQMGQEVILRCVPISNHLYFYWYRQILGQKVEFLVSFYNNEISEKSEIFDDQFSVERPDGSNFTLKIRSTKLEDSAMYFCASSVRELATNEKLFFGSGTQLSVL.

The chain links TRBV28 to TRBJ2-3, with 9 positions matching TRBD2. The CDR3 has 15 residues. Germline V CDR1 and CDR2: MDHEN, SYDVKM. Trimming cost V 6 bases and J 0 bases; bases outside gene matches: 4. The CDR3 DNA follows: TGTGCCAGCAGGGTAGCGGGGGCTAGCACAGATACGCAGTATTTT. Amino acid sequence: CASRVAGASTDTQYF. Full variable domain (remainder filled in from reference TRBV28 and TRBJ2-3): DVKVTQSSRYLVKRTGEKVFLECVQDMDHENMFWYRQDPGLGLRLIYFSYDVKMKEKGDIPEGYSVSREKKERFSLILESASTNQTSMYLCASRVAGASTDTQYFGPGTRLTVL.

V and J are TRBV9 and TRBJ1-2; D is possibly TRBD1 (6 bases). V was pared by 3 bases and J by 6 bases, with 18 bases between. The CDR3 spans 15 residues. In germline, CDR1 is SGDLS, CDR2 YYNGEE. In nucleotides, the CDR3 is TGTGCCAGCAGCGGAGGAGACCTCAGGGGAGATGGCTACACCTTC. It yields the protein CASSGGDLRGDGYTF. Full variable domain (missing parts from reference TRBV9 and TRBJ1-2): DSGVTQTPKHLITATGQRVTLRCSPRSGDLSVYWYQQSLDQGLQFLIQYYNGEERAKGNILERFSAQQFPDLHSELNLSSLELGDSALYFCASSGGDLRGDGYTFGSGTRLTVV.